This passage covers 9 T cell receptor beta chains from one sample sequenced in a study of cytomegalovirus exposure and HLA in healthy donors. TCRdb's table, derived via immunoSEQ multiplex PCR, lists solely in-frame clones and lacks some. Among 180,000 or so clones listed, around 83% were seen once. Input material: PBMCs. These receptor sequences come from a woman younger than 45 in good health and CMV-seropositive.

The V call is TRBV15, the J call TRBJ2-1; D gene ambiguous. The CDR3 totals 12 residues. Germline V gene lookup returns CDR1 LNHNV and CDR2 YYDKDF (reference sequence). Trimming removed 1 base at V and 9 bases at J, with 7 bases between. The CDR3 region is CATSRVSAEQFF. CDR3 in DNA: TGTGCCACCAGCAGAGTGAGCGCTGAGCAGTTCTTC.

The V and J genes are TRBV7-3 and TRBJ2-1, with D possibly being TRBD1 (5 bases). The CDR3 totals 14 residues. Germline V lookup: CDR1 SGHTA, CDR2 FQGTGA. Trimming left V 2 bases short and J 7 bases short, with 12 bases between. The CDR3 sequence: CASSLLRQPNEQFF. CDR3 coding DNA: TGTGCCAGCAGCTTACTGCGACAGCCAAATGAGCAGTTCTTC.

In its sample, this clone was seen once. A read error may produce the germline difference seen at one junction end. This chain connects TRBV7-7 to TRBJ2-1, with D uncertain. This CDR3 region has 14 residues. Germline V gives CDR1 SSHAT, CDR2 FNYEAQ (reference sequence). CDR3 nucleotide sequence: TGTGCTAGCAGCCCCTTGGCCTCCTACAATGAGCAGTTCTTC. As protein: CASSPLASYNEQFF.

This sequence joins TRBV5-1 and TRBJ2-1; 13 nucleotides align to TRBD2. Germline assignment: CDR1 SGHRS and CDR2 YFSETQ. With 0 bases clipped from V and 8 bases from J, the junction kept 8 bases outside the gene matches. The CDR3 is 17 amino acids. The CDR3 region has the DNA TGCGCCAGCAGCTTGGAGGGACTAGCGGGAAAGGGAGATGAGCAGTTCTTC. Amino acid sequence: CASSLEGLAGKGDEQFF.

This chain connects TRBV4-1 to TRBJ1-2; possibly TRBD1 for D (6 bases). There are 14 residues in the CDR3. Trimming left V 4 bases short and J 5 bases short, with 14 bases between. Germline lookup yields CDR1 MGHRA and CDR2 YSYEKL. Written as DNA, the CDR3 is TGCGCCAGCAGCCCACAGGGCCCGGGGTATGGCTACACCTTC. Amino acid sequence: CASSPQGPGYGYTF.

V is TRBV27 and J is TRBJ2-3; TRBD1 aligns across 8 bases. After removal of 8 bases from V and 1 base from J, the junction contained 8 bases not matched to a gene. There are 15 residues in the CDR3. Germline assignment: CDR1 MNHEY and CDR2 SMNVEV (reference sequence). Here the CDR3 DNA reads TGTGCCAGCCAGGGGGCGGCAATGGGCACAGATACGCAGTATTTT. Its translation: CASQGAAMGTDTQYF.

Only one count was recorded for this clone. The chain is built from TRBV11-2 and TRBJ1-5; unclear D gene. Trimming took off 4 bases at V and 10 bases at J, with 14 bases between the two ends. This CDR3 is 13 amino acids long. From germline, CDR1 is SGHAT and CDR2 FQNNGV. The CDR3 DNA reads as TGTGCCAGCAGCTCCTCCCGCGGGATTCCCCAGCATTTT. This translates into CASSSSRGIPQHF.

The chain links TRBV7-9 to TRBJ2-5; TRBD2 aligns across 11 bases. Germline CDR1 SEHNR, CDR2 FQNEAQ (reference sequence). With 2 bases clipped from V and 5 bases from J, the junction kept 4 bases outside the gene matches. This CDR3 is built from 15 residues. DNA of the CDR3: TGTGCCAGCAGCTTAAGCCTAGCGGGAGGTGAGACCCAGTACTTC. Translated, it gives CASSLSLAGGETQYF.

The rearrangement uses TRBV28 and TRBJ1-2, with D possibly matching TRBD1 (6 bases). V lost 4 bases to trimming and J lost 8 bases, with 17 bases between them. The CDR3 sequence is 14 residues long. In germline, CDR1 is MDHEN, CDR2 SYDVKM. CDR3: CASSYPTGQGGYTF. CDR3 bases: TGTGCCAGCAGTTACCCTACAGGGCAGGGAGGCTACACCTTC.